This TCR beta chain was retrieved from a study of Graves' ophthalmopathy and Graves' hyperthyroidism. The overall study: At the time of initial diagnosis and before any treatment, peripheral blood was collected.

Amplification targeted the TCR beta CDR3 regions, with RNA transcripts as the source material. First-round RT-PCR with HTBI primers preceded a second-round multiplex PCR. Using its own MiXCR run on the multiplex PCR reads, TCRdb lists one record per CDR3 protein. The repertoire holds some 520,000 distinct CDR3 sequences, 13% to 15% seen once, with around 9.8% in the top ten. In donors with ophthalmopathy, activity was moderate-to-severe, with CAS ≥3, NOSPECS ≥4 and duration under 3 months. Exclusion criteria comprised other autoimmune diseases, uncontrolled infections, pregnancy or lactation in patients. Diagnostic conclusions were grounded in clinical symptoms, serum thyroxine, TRAb, thyroid ultrasound and orbital computed tomography. This clonotype was counted a single time. The sequence came from a woman aged 30 to 39 with Graves' ophthalmopathy. The sequenced material came from blood.

The CDR3: CASSFWGQGNQPQHF. The CDR3 DNA is TGTGCCAGCAGTTTTTGGGGACAGGGCAATCAGCCCCAGCATTTT. V and J are TRBV12-3 or TRBV12-4 and TRBJ1-5, with 8 bases aligning to TRBD1. The CDR3 length is 15 residues. Trimming at V came to 3 bases and at J to 2 bases, leaving 3 bases not matched to a gene.